One sample yielded the 11 T cell receptor beta chains listed below, sequenced in a study of STAT3 mutations in large granular lymphocyte leukemia (dated by TCRdb to about 2019). Summary of the overall study and its limitations: Every T-LGLL patient showed at least one immunodominant TCRbeta clonotype, and about half showed multiple immunodominant subclonotypes.

Antigen specificity for these receptors is unknown. The library came from the immunoSEQ multiplex PCR assay. Entries here come from immuneACCESS through TCRdb and include only in-frame sequences with V and J called. Some clones fail to appear in such tables; in the studies checked, an unresolved V gene covers under half of the shortfall, and the cause of the remainder is unknown. Recorded for this sample are under 2,000 clones; roughly 86% of them occurred a single time. The ten largest clones take up under 15% of the sample. What was sequenced was peripheral blood mononuclear cells. The receptor source for this set is a woman aged 40 to 50 with T-cell large granular lymphocyte leukemia. Some clones in this sample may be carry-over from other donors' samples. The age is the age at diagnosis.

The chain carries TRBV7-9 and TRBJ1-4; a possible D gene is TRBD1 (5 bases). V shed 6 bases and J shed 7 bases, with 15 bases lying between them. The CDR3 extends over 14 amino acids. Germline V lookup: CDR1 SEHNR, CDR2 FQNEAQ (reference sequence). CDR3 coding DNA: TGTGCCAGCAGGGAGGCGTCCGGGGGTGAAAAACTGTTTTTT. Protein sequence: CASREASGGEKLFF.

This rearrangement joins TRBV15 to TRBJ1-5; D ambiguous. V lost 1 base, J lost 3 bases, and 16 bases lay in between. Germline CDR1 reads LNHNV; CDR2 reads YYDKDF (reference sequence). The CDR3 has 17 amino acids. The CDR3 DNA is TGTGCCACCAGCAGAGCATCGGGCTCAGAATCCAATCAGCCCCAGCATTTT. This gives the protein CATSRASGSESNQPQHF.

V and J are TRBV27 and TRBJ2-7; 9 bases match TRBD1. CDR1 is MNHEY, CDR2 SMNVEV, per germline (reference sequence). This CDR3 is 13 amino acids long. V dropped 8 bases and J dropped 2; count of bases not matched to a gene: 4. The CDR3: CASGTGLPYEQYF. The CDR3 DNA reads as TGTGCCAGCGGGACAGGGCTGCCCTACGAGCAGTACTTC.

The genes are TRBV5-1 and TRBJ2-7; D is perhaps TRBD1 (6 bases). Germline loops: CDR1 SGHRS, CDR2 YFSETQ. With 3 bases removed from V and 0 bases from J, the gap between germline ends came to 10 bases. This CDR3 has 14 residues. CDR3 residues: CASSSRGGSYEQYF. The CDR3 nucleotides are TGCGCCAGCAGCTCAAGAGGGGGCTCCTACGAGCAGTACTTC. Supplemented by reference TRBV5-1 and TRBJ2-7, the full variable domain reads KAGVTQTPRYLIKTRGQQVTLSCSPISGHRSVSWYQQTPGQGLQFLFEYFSETQRNKGNFPGRFSGRQFSNSRSEMNVSTLELGDSALYLCASSSRGGSYEQYFGPGTRLTVT.

The chain has TRBV19 and TRBJ1-3; D gene uncertain. Trimming pared 6 bases from V and 4 bases from J, leaving 10 bases between. From germline, CDR1 is LNHDA and CDR2 SQIVND (reference sequence). The CDR3 runs 13 residues. In nucleotides, the CDR3 is TGTGCCAGTAGCGCGGGGTGCGGAAACACCATATATTTT. As protein: CASSAGCGNTIYF. The full variable domain, rest sourced from reference TRBV19 and TRBJ1-3, is DGGITQSPKYLFRKEGQNVTLSCEQNLNHDAMYWYRQDPGQGLRLIYYSQIVNDFQKGDIAEGYSVSREKKESFPLTVTSAQKNPTAFYLCASSAGCGNTIYFGEGSWLTVV.

The CDR3: CASSIGGVRETQYF. The CDR3 nucleotides read TGTGCCAGTAGTATCGGGGGCGTAAGGGAGACCCAGTACTTC. The J gene is TRBJ2-5, the V gene TRBV19, with D possibly called TRBD1 or TRBD2 (6 bases each). The germline V gene has CDR1 LNHDA and CDR2 SQIVND (reference sequence). There are 14 residues in the CDR3. Trimming cost V 3 bases and J 5 bases, with 13 bases left between them.

The V and J genes are TRBV10-3 and TRBJ2-1; no clear D. Trimming left V 3 bases short and J 3 bases short, with 12 bases between. The CDR3 is 15 amino acids. CDR1 and CDR2 from the germline V gene are ENHRY and SYGVKD. CDR3 in amino acids: CAISEGHSYYNEQFF. The CDR3 DNA reads as TGTGCCATCAGTGAAGGTCACTCCTACTACAATGAGCAGTTCTTC.

This sequence joins TRBV6-5 and TRBJ2-3, with unresolved D. This CDR3 region has 13 residues. Germline-derived CDR1 and CDR2 are MNHEY and SVGAGI. V was cut by 8 bases and J by 0 bases, with 9 bases left in between. The CDR3 bases are TGTGCCAGCTATGCCAGAAGCACAGATACGCAGTATTTT. Translated: CASYARSTDTQYF.

The V gene is TRBV5-6, the J gene TRBJ2-5; 7 bases fit TRBD2. CDR3 length: 13 residues. Germline V CDR1 and CDR2: SGHDT, YYEEEE. Trimming at V came to 1 base and at J to 6 bases, leaving 3 bases not matched to a gene. CDR3: CASSLKGGKTQYF. The CDR3 nucleotides read TGTGCCAGCAGCTTGAAGGGAGGGAAGACCCAGTACTTC.

This chain links TRBV18 with TRBJ1-1; possibly TRBD1 for D (5 bases). The germline V gene encodes CDR1 KGHSH and CDR2 LQKENI. The CDR3 has 14 residues. V lost 6 bases and J 1 base, leaving 12 bases between the germline ends. Here the CDR3 reads CASSPGQGNTEAFF. In DNA, the CDR3 is TGTGCCAGCTCCCCCGGTCAGGGGAACACTGAAGCTTTCTTT.

The chain couples TRBV6-5 to TRBJ1-5; 7 bases are shared with TRBD1. Unmatched junction bases numbered 2, after V lost 5 bases and J lost 4 bases. This CDR3 is built from 13 residues. Germline V CDR1 and CDR2: MNHEY, SVGAGI. DNA of the CDR3: TGTGCCAGCAGTCCGGACAGGAATCAGCCCCAGCATTTT. Amino acids: CASSPDRNQPQHF.